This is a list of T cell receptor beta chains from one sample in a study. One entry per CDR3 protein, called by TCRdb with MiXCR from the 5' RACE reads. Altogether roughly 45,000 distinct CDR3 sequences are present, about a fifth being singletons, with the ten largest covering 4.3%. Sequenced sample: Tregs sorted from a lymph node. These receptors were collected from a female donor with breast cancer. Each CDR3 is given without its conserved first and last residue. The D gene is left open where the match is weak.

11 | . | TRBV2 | ASSEGQGETQY
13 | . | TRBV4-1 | ASSPQGIGNQPQH
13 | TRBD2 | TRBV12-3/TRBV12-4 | ASRTLGAGGEEQF
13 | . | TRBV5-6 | ASSSLMGHAGKLF
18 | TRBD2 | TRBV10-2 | ASSEGPLRLAGVGQETQY
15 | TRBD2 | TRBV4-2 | ASSQEWGGRFSDTQY
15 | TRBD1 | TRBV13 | ASSFPSLQGINTEAF
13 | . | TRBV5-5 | ASSWIFGSGTEAF
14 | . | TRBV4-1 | ASSQDVPGTTYEQY
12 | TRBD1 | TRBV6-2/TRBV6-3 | ASSTGGGNQPQH
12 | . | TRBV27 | ASSLFPGNYGYT
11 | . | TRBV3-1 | ASSQGGRSIQY
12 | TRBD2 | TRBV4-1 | ASSQEGGSMEQF
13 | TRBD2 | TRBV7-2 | ASTGLAGTYNEQF
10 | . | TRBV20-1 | SAFGQNQPQH
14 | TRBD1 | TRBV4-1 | ASSQEETGYFYEQY
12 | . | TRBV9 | ASSPFLTPNEQF
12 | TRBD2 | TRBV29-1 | SVEGGGEGYEQY
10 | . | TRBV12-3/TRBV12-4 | ASRASSTEAF
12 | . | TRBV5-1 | ASWSGTENTEAF
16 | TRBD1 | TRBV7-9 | ASSLGIPGTGGETEAF
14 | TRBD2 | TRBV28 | ASTTGLAGVQETQY
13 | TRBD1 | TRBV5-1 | ASSWTGGRSYEQY